This T cell receptor (beta chain) is from a study of CD8+ T cells in alopecia areata. The CDR3 loop spans 11 amino acids. Germline CDR1 reads MNHEY; CDR2 reads SVGAGI. Between the trimmed V and J ends, which lost 10 bases and 7 bases, there was a span of 11 bases. A single count supports this clone. Extracted from the samples, RNA was reverse transcribed into cDNA to serve as the sequencing template. Clones were read by immunoSEQ multiplex PCR, and TCRdb kept only the in-frame ones, dropping some. This sample has fewer than 150,000 clones, with around 82% found just once. Treatment of the sample: oral pan-JAK inhibitor, 5-10 mg twice daily.

This chain uses TRBV6-5 with TRBJ2-1; TRBD1 might be the D (5 bases). The sample here was CD8+ T cells sorted from blood, taken at week 4, from a patient treated with tofacitinib. This sequence originates from a human donor with alopecia areata. In nucleotides, the CDR3 is TGTGCCACCGGTCCAGGGAATGAGCAGTTCTTC. Translation: CATGPGNEQFF.